These 5 T cell receptor beta chains originate from one sample sequenced in a study of blood T cells in healthy people across ages. Sample-barcoded 5' priming and a J-beta primer mix drove a second PCR of 7 to 11 cycles. Each CDR3 protein is one row after TCRdb ran MiXCR on the 5' RACE reads. Of about 640,000 distinct CDR3 sequences in the sample, 58% are singletons; the top ten hold 30% to 40%. The sequencing input was blood. These receptors were obtained from a man between 60 and 70 years old in good health.

The chain employs TRBV3-1 and TRBJ1-6, with D possibly TRBD1 on 5 matching bases. The CDR3 has 14 amino acids. The germline V gene has CDR1 LGHDT and CDR2 YNNKEL (reference sequence). V was cut by 2 bases and J by 11 bases, with 13 bases left in between. CDR3 nucleotide sequence: TGTGCCAGCAGCCAACAGGGCCAAGGGGCACCCCTCCACTTT. This gives the protein CASSQQGQGAPLHF.

The chain combines TRBV20-1 with TRBJ2-1; D is undetermined. CDR1 is DFQATT, CDR2 SNEGSKA, per germline (reference sequence). This CDR3 is built from 10 residues. The V and J ends lost 1 base and 8 bases respectively, with 3 bases between them. The CDR3 is CSARAYEQFF. The DNA of the CDR3 is TGCAGTGCTAGAGCATATGAGCAGTTCTTC.

In the case of this clonotype: A much more abundant neighbour one base away suggests this may be a read error. This chain links TRBV7-9 with TRBJ2-3; the D gene could be TRBD1 or TRBD2 (5 bases each). Per germline, CDR1 SEHNR and CDR2 FQNEAQ (reference sequence). The ends were cut back, 5 bases at V and 5 bases at J, with 20 bases in the middle. This CDR3 spans 16 amino acids. DNA for the CDR3: TGTGCCAGCAGCACCGGACGGGGTGGGGCAGGAGATACGCAGTATTTT. This codes for CASSTGRGGAGDTQYF. Full variable domain (rest looked up from reference TRBV7-9 and TRBJ2-3): DTGVSQNPRHKITKRGQNVTFRCDPISEHNRLYWYRQTLGQGPEFLTYFQNEAQLEKSRLLSDRFSAERPKGSFSTLEIQRTEQGDSAMYLCASSTGRGGAGDTQYFGPGTRLTVL.

The V and J genes are TRBV25-1 and TRBJ1-4, with a weak D call TRBD1 (5 bases). The CDR3 totals 15 residues. Germline CDR1 is MGHDK and CDR2 is SYGVNS. Between the trimmed V and J ends, which lost 7 bases and 6 bases, there was a span of 18 bases. CDR3 residues: CASTTGAGWDEKLFF. CDR3 coding DNA: TGTGCCAGCACCACGGGAGCAGGGTGGGATGAAAAACTGTTTTTT.

The chain joins TRBV6-2 or TRBV6-3 to TRBJ1-2; D possibly corresponds to TRBD1 (5 bases). V lost 4 bases and J 13 bases, leaving 28 bases between the germline ends. The CDR3 covers 16 residues. Germline V gives CDR1 MNHEY, CDR2 SVGEGT. The CDR3 DNA reads as TGTGCCAGCAGTTCGGGGGGGTCCGGGTCGGATCGTTACGCCACCTTC. It encodes CASSSGGSGSDRYATF.